This entry features one T cell receptor beta chain sequence. These data are taken from a study of T cell changes during pregnancy in multiple sclerosis. Method: immunoSEQ multiplex PCR; TCRdb's copy keeps in-frame clones and lacks some. The sample records roughly 59,000 clones, about 90% being singletons. CDR1 is SGDLS and CDR2 is YYNGEE in the germline V gene. V lost 4 bases and J lost 6, with 10 bases in between. The CDR3 has 12 residues. The receptor's source is a female donor in good health, enrolled as a control in a pregnancy study. The starting material was peripheral blood, obtained in the third trimester of pregnancy. V usage is TRBV9 and J usage is TRBJ1-1; maybe TRBD1 (5 bases). The CDR3 region is CASSPGGAEAFF. DNA of the CDR3: TGTGCCAGCAGCCCCGGGGGGGCTGAAGCTTTCTTT. Supplemented by reference TRBV9 and TRBJ1-1, the full variable domain reads DSGVTQTPKHLITATGQRVTLRCSPRSGDLSVYWYQQSLDQGLQFLIQYYNGEERAKGNILERFSAQQFPDLHSELNLSSLELGDSALYFCASSPGGAEAFFGQGTRLTVV.